The 21 T cell receptor beta chains in this list originate from one sample, sequenced in a study of blood T cells in healthy people across ages. A second about 6 to 12 cycle PCR used barcoded and J-beta primers. TCRdb reprocessed the 5' RACE reads via MiXCR and lists one record per CDR3 protein. The data contain hundreds of thousands of distinct CDR3 sequences, about 56% of them singletons. Sequencing was performed on blood. The receptors derive from a man aged 35 to 55 in good health.

This rearrangement joins TRBV2 to TRBJ2-1; 9 nucleotides line up with TRBD2. The V gene's germline CDR1 is SNHLY and CDR2 FYNNEI. This CDR3 has 16 residues. V dropped 6 bases and J dropped 5; count of bases not matched to a gene: 11. The CDR3 is CASRGDRLAAHNEQFF. The CDR3 coding sequence is TGTGCCAGCAGAGGGGACCGACTAGCGGCGCACAATGAGCAGTTCTTC.

This clonotype has a single count. The genes are TRBV12-3 or TRBV12-4 and TRBJ2-5; D perhaps matches TRBD1 (6 bases). V lost 7 bases to trimming and J lost 4 bases, with 13 bases between them. This CDR3 is built from 13 residues. The CDR3 coding sequence is TGTGCCAGCAACAGGGTCTTCATAGAGACCCAGTACTTC. Its protein is CASNRVFIETQYF.

The chain recombines TRBV11-3 with TRBJ2-6, with D possibly matching TRBD2 (5 bases). CDR3 length equals 17 residues. In germline, CDR1 is SGHNT, CDR2 YENEEA. V was shortened by 8 bases and J by 2 bases, with 19 bases between the two germline ends. The CDR3: CASSTARLIAGANVLTF. CDR3 DNA: TGTGCCAGCTCAACCGCCCGACTAATTGCTGGGGCCAACGTCCTGACTTTC. Supplemented by reference TRBV11-3 and TRBJ2-6, the full variable domain reads EAGVVQSPRYKIIEKKQPVAFWCNPISGHNTLYWYLQNLGQGPELLIRYENEEAVDDSQLPKDRFSAERLKGVDSTLKIQPAELGDSAVYLCASSTARLIAGANVLTFGAGSRLTVL.

This clonotype was counted only a few times. The gene calls are TRBV20-1 and TRBJ2-1; TRBD1 matches 9 bases. V lost 5 bases to trimming and J lost 3 bases; unmatched junction nucleotides: 5. Germline loops: CDR1 DFQATT, CDR2 SNEGSKA (reference sequence). The CDR3 has 14 residues. This chain's CDR3 is CSALAGQGYNEQFF. As DNA, the CDR3 is TGCAGTGCTCTTGCGGGACAGGGCTACAATGAGCAGTTCTTC.

The chain employs TRBV20-1 and TRBJ2-5; perhaps TRBD2 as D (5 bases). The V end lost 6 bases, the J end lost 5 bases, and 25 bases lay between the germline ends. Germline lookup yields CDR1 DFQATT and CDR2 SNEGSKA (reference sequence). This CDR3 comprises 16 residues. This chain's CDR3 is CSALALLDSFSETQYF. The CDR3 DNA reads TGCAGTGCCCTCGCCTTACTAGACTCCTTCTCGGAGACCCAGTACTTC.

V and J are TRBV7-2 and TRBJ2-6; D gene uncertain. With 1 base removed from V and 0 bases from J, the gap between germline ends came to 7 bases. Germline V gene data show CDR1 as SGHTA and CDR2 as FQGNSA. CDR3 length equals 16 residues. The CDR3 sequence is CASSLDRHSGANVLTF. DNA of the CDR3: TGTGCCAGCAGCTTAGACCGACACTCTGGGGCCAACGTCCTGACTTTC.

This clonotype occurred a few times. This chain connects TRBV29-1 to TRBJ2-1; possibly TRBD1 for D (6 bases). V lost 4 bases to trimming and J lost 8 bases, with 18 bases between them. Germline V gene data show CDR1 as SQVTM and CDR2 as ANQGSEA. This CDR3 has 14 residues. The CDR3 protein is CSVGLTGLVHEQFF. The CDR3 DNA follows: TGCAGCGTTGGACTGACAGGTTTAGTCCATGAGCAGTTCTTC.

This clonotype has just a few counts. CDR3 sequence: CASMTGSHQPQHF. The CDR3 region has the DNA TGTGCCAGCATGACGGGGAGTCATCAGCCCCAGCATTTT. V gene TRBV28 combines with J gene TRBJ1-5; D is unresolved. Between the trimmed V and J ends, which lost 7 bases and 5 bases, there was a span of 12 bases. Germline V gives CDR1 MDHEN, CDR2 SYDVKM. This CDR3 is built from 13 residues.

V usage is TRBV24-1 and J usage is TRBJ1-5; possibly TRBD1 for D (6 bases). The ends were cut back, 3 bases at V and 14 bases at J, with 13 bases in the middle. Germline V gene sequence: CDR1 KGHDR, CDR2 SFDVKD. This CDR3 is built from 12 residues. CDR3 in amino acids: CATSDPGAGEHF. The CDR3 coding sequence is TGTGCCACCAGTGATCCCGGCGCAGGGGAGCATTTT.

This chain links TRBV15 with TRBJ2-4, with TRBD2 matching over 8 bases. The trim removed 3 bases at V and 7 bases at J, leaving 2 bases unmatched. CDR1 LNHNV and CDR2 YYDKDF come from the germline V gene (reference sequence). The CDR3 spans 13 residues. The CDR3 region is CATSRGLDNIQYF. The CDR3 region has the DNA TGTGCCACCAGCAGGGGACTAGACAACATTCAGTACTTC.

The rearrangement links TRBV20-1 to TRBJ2-1; 8 bases agree with TRBD2. CDR3 size: 12 residues. CDR1 is DFQATT and CDR2 is SNEGSKA in the germline V gene (reference sequence). The junction had 7 bases not matched to a gene; V was cut back by 6 bases and J by 9 bases. CDR3 DNA: TGCAGTGCCAGCGGGAGCCGGGTTGAGCAGTTCTTC. It yields the protein CSASGSRVEQFF.

This clonotype was recorded once. The J gene is TRBJ2-3, the V gene TRBV20-1; TRBD1 might be the D (6 bases). The CDR3 is 14 residues long. Trimming removed 6 bases at V and 0 bases at J, with 13 bases between. Germline-derived CDR1 and CDR2 are DFQATT and SNEGSKA (reference sequence). The DNA for the CDR3 is TGCAGTGCCGTGGACAGTTATAGCACAGATACGCAGTATTTT. Its protein is CSAVDSYSTDTQYF.

The chain recombines TRBV9 with TRBJ1-4, with 7 bases identical to TRBD1. The germline gives CDR1 SGDLS, CDR2 YYNGEE. Germline trimming cut 0 bases from V and 8 bases from J; bases unmatched to any gene: 4. The CDR3 runs 14 residues. The CDR3 spells CASSVGGGDEKLFF. The CDR3 coding sequence is TGTGCCAGCAGCGTAGGAGGGGGCGACGAAAAACTGTTTTTT. The whole variable domain, remainder taken from reference TRBV9 and TRBJ1-4, is DSGVTQTPKHLITATGQRVTLRCSPRSGDLSVYWYQQSLDQGLQFLIQYYNGEERAKGNILERFSAQQFPDLHSELNLSSLELGDSALYFCASSVGGGDEKLFFGSGTQLSVL.

The V gene is TRBV20-1, the J gene TRBJ2-5; D possibly corresponds to TRBD2 (6 bases). From germline, CDR1 is DFQATT and CDR2 SNEGSKA (reference sequence). The CDR3 is 15 residues long. The ends were cut back, 0 bases at V and 1 base at J, with 12 bases in the middle. The CDR3 protein is CSARDGGGIQETQYF. CDR3 sequence (DNA): TGCAGTGCTAGAGATGGTGGGGGGATCCAAGAGACCCAGTACTTC.

This chain uses TRBV18 with TRBJ2-7; no reliable D call. Trimming took 2 bases from V and 6 from J, leaving 17 bases between them. This CDR3 has 15 amino acids. Germline values: CDR1 KGHSH, CDR2 LQKENI. CDR3 loop: CASSPIGRPDGEQYF. In DNA, the CDR3 is TGTGCCAGCTCACCAATTGGACGGCCGGACGGCGAGCAGTACTTC.

This chain uses TRBV7-3 with TRBJ2-1; 8 bases fit TRBD2. This CDR3 contains 14 residues. The germline CDR1 and CDR2 sequences are SGHTA and FQGTGA. The trim removed 0 bases at V and 9 bases at J, leaving 4 bases unmatched. The CDR3 reads CASSLTSGEGEQFF. Written as DNA, the CDR3 is TGTGCCAGCAGCTTAACTAGCGGGGAAGGTGAGCAGTTCTTC.

The genes are TRBV11-2 and TRBJ2-3; TRBD1 or TRBD2 may be the D gene (6 bases each). CDR3 length equals 17 residues. CDR1 SGHAT and CDR2 FQNNGV come from the germline V gene. V was cut by 4 bases and J by 0 bases, with 17 bases left in between. CDR3 amino acids: CASSSRGRQGSTDTQYF. CDR3 sequence (DNA): TGTGCCAGCAGCTCGAGGGGGAGGCAGGGTAGCACAGATACGCAGTATTTT.

The chain has TRBV29-1 and TRBJ2-5; D possibly corresponds to TRBD2 (6 bases). Trimming shortened V by 0 bases and J by 2 bases, and 10 bases separated the two germline ends. The CDR3 runs 14 residues. Germline V gene lookup returns CDR1 SQVTM and CDR2 ANQGSEA. The CDR3 bases are TGCAGCGTTGAAGATCTGACTAGACAAGAGACCCAGTACTTC. Its translation is CSVEDLTRQETQYF.

A single count supports this clonotype. This rearrangement joins TRBV4-1 to TRBJ2-1; 8 bases are a match to TRBD2. Germline V lookup: CDR1 MGHRA, CDR2 YSYEKL. V shed 5 bases and J 8 bases; nucleotides not matched to a gene: 17. The length of the CDR3 is 17 residues. CDR3 protein: CASSVSGTSLGLDEQFF. Written as DNA, the CDR3 is TGCGCCAGCAGCGTCTCCGGGACTAGTTTGGGTCTGGATGAGCAGTTCTTC.

J is TRBJ1-2 and V is TRBV6-5; tentative D call: TRBD1 (5 bases). Germline V gene sequence: CDR1 MNHEY, CDR2 SVGAGI. CDR3 size: 14 residues. Trimming removed 0 bases at V and 4 bases at J, with 9 bases between. The CDR3 region is CASSYSTRAYGYTF. CDR3 in DNA: TGTGCCAGCAGTTACTCTACCAGGGCCTATGGCTACACCTTC.

In this sample, this clonotype turned up once. The chain joins TRBV7-3 to TRBJ2-3; TRBD2 matches 7 bases. CDR3 length: 15 residues. In germline, CDR1 is SGHTA, CDR2 FQGTGA. Germline trimming cut 5 bases from V and 4 bases from J; bases unmatched to any gene: 9. CDR3 protein: CASSERLASSDTQYF. CDR3 in DNA: TGTGCCAGCAGCGAAAGACTAGCTTCCTCAGATACGCAGTATTTT.